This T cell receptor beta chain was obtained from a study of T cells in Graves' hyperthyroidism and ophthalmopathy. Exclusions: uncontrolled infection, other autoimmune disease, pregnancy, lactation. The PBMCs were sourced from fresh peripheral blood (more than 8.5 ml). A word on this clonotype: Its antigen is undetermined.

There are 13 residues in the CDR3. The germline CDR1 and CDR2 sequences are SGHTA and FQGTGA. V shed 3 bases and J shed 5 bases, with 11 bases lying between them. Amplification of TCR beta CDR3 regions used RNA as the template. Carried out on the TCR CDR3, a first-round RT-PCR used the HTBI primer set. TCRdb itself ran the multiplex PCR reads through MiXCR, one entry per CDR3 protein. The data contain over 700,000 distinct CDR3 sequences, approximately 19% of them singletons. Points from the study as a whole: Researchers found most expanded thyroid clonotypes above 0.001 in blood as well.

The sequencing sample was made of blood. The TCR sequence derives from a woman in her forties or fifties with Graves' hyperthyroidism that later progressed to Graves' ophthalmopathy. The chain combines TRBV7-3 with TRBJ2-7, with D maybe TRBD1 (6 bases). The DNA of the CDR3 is TGTGCCAGCAGCTTTTCAGGGGTCGACGAGCAGTACTTC. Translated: CASSFSGVDEQYF.